Below are 22 T cell receptor beta chains sequenced from a single sample in a study of blood T cells in healthy people across ages. The second PCR ran roughly 6 to 11 cycles with a sample-barcoded 5' primer and J-beta primers. TCRdb re-called the 5' RACE reads through MiXCR, storing one row per CDR3 protein. This sample has approximately 770,000 distinct CDR3 sequences, with 58% found just once. The sample taken for sequencing was blood. Receptors originate from a man aged 30-40 years in good health.

The CDR3 DNA reads as TGTGCCAGCAGCTTAGATCTAGCGGGCCGTCAAGAGACCCAGTACTTC. As protein: CASSLDLAGRQETQYF. The gene calls are TRBV7-9 and TRBJ2-5; the match to TRBD2 covers 8 bases. The V segment lost 1 base and the J segment 2 bases; nucleotides outside the gene matches: 6. Per the germline V gene, CDR1 is SEHNR and CDR2 is FQNEAQ (reference sequence). The CDR3 consists of 16 residues.

Notes on this clonotype: An end of the junction differs from the germline gene, which may be a read error. The chain uses TRBV7-9 and TRBJ1-2, with 8 bases lining up with TRBD1. CDR3 length: 14 residues. Germline V lookup: CDR1 SEHNR, CDR2 FQNEAQ (reference sequence). The CDR3 region has the DNA TGTGCCAGCAGCTTTTCAGGGGGCGCGACAGGCTGCACCTTC. It specifies CASSFSGGATGCTF.

The J gene is TRBJ2-6, the V gene TRBV20-1; D is ambiguous. The CDR3 has 14 residues. Germline CDR1 DFQATT, CDR2 SNEGSKA (reference sequence). The V end lost 4 bases, the J end lost 0 bases, and 7 bases lay between the germline ends. The DNA for the CDR3 is TGCAGTGCTACTATAGTCTCTGGGGCCAACGTCCTGACTTTC. It codes for CSATIVSGANVLTF.

This clonotype was seen only once. One junction end does not reproduce the germline sequence, and a read error may be involved. The genes are TRBV12-3 or TRBV12-4 and TRBJ1-2; D unclear. The CDR3 is 12 residues long. CDR3 bases: TGTGCCAGCAGTTTTGGGGTTCATGGCTACACCTTT. It yields the protein CASSFGVHGYTF.

The rearrangement joins TRBV2 to TRBJ2-7; D may be TRBD1 or TRBD2 (7 bases each). Germline V gives CDR1 SNHLY, CDR2 FYNNEI. V lost 6 bases, J lost 5 bases, and 11 bases lay in between. This CDR3 region has 12 residues. In DNA, the CDR3 is TGTGCCAGCAGACCAGGGGGGGACGAGCAGTACTTC. Protein sequence: CASRPGGDEQYF.

Points on this clonotype: The junction departs from the called germline gene at one end, perhaps through a read error. The rearrangement joins TRBV7-2 to TRBJ1-5; 10 nucleotides agree with TRBD1. In germline, CDR1 is SGHTA, CDR2 FQGNSA. The CDR3 runs to 16 residues. CDR3 in amino acids: CARSFWGGQGYQPQHF. The CDR3 DNA reads as TGTGCCCGCAGCTTCTGGGGGGGACAGGGGTATCAGCCCCAGCATTTT.

The V gene is TRBV4-2, the J gene TRBJ2-7, with 7 bases matching TRBD1. V trimming: 1 base; J trimming: 0 bases; junction bases outside the gene matches: 3. CDR1 and CDR2 (germline): LGHNA, YNFKEQ. CDR3 length: 15 residues. The CDR3 loop is CASSQGGQNSYEQYF. The CDR3 bases are TGTGCCAGCAGCCAAGGGGGACAGAACTCCTACGAGCAGTACTTC.

The genes are TRBV7-2 and TRBJ2-1; D unclear. The CDR3 has 15 residues. Germline CDR1 is SGHTA and CDR2 is FQGNSA. The V and J ends lost 1 base and 3 bases respectively, with 10 bases between them. Here the CDR3 DNA reads TGTGCCAGCAGCTTAGACCCTACTGGCTACAATGAGCAGTTCTTC. Protein product: CASSLDPTGYNEQFF.

The rearrangement links TRBV14 to TRBJ1-2; D remains ambiguous. Germline V gene sequence: CDR1 SGHDN, CDR2 FVKESK. CDR3 size: 14 residues. Trimming left V 2 bases short and J 4 bases short, with 11 bases between. The CDR3 nucleotides are TGTGCCAGCAGCCAATTTTCTACCCTCTATGGCTACACCTTC. Translation: CASSQFSTLYGYTF.

The CDR3 DNA follows: TGTGCCAGCAGTGATATAGACAGGGGCCCCTACAATGAGCAGTTCTTC. Its translation is CASSDIDRGPYNEQFF. This sequence joins TRBV2 and TRBJ2-1; 8 nucleotides agree with TRBD1. Germline loops: CDR1 SNHLY, CDR2 FYNNEI. The CDR3 has 16 residues. Trimming removed 3 bases from V and 2 bases from J; junction bases left unmatched: 6.

This sequence joins TRBV20-1 and TRBJ2-7; a weak D match, TRBD1 (6 bases). The length of the CDR3 is 12 residues. The ends were cut back, 6 bases at V and 1 base at J, with 10 bases in the middle. CDR1 DFQATT and CDR2 SNEGSKA come from the germline V gene (reference sequence). The CDR3 is CSAWDNSYEQYF. Written as DNA, the CDR3 is TGCAGTGCCTGGGACAATTCCTACGAGCAGTACTTC.

This clonotype was detected a few times. This chain connects TRBV9 to TRBJ2-3; D call uncertain. V was pared by 4 bases and J by 6 bases, with 9 bases between. Per the germline V gene, CDR1 is SGDLS and CDR2 is YYNGEE. CDR3 length: 12 amino acids. The CDR3 DNA reads TGTGCCAGCAGCCAGGCCAGGGATACGCAGTATTTT. It yields the protein CASSQARDTQYF.

This clonotype was recorded only once. The chain employs TRBV20-1 and TRBJ2-7; tentatively, D is TRBD2 (5 bases). With 3 bases removed from V and 3 bases from J, the gap between germline ends came to 12 bases. Germline V gene data show CDR1 as DFQATT and CDR2 as SNEGSKA (reference sequence). This CDR3 has 13 residues. The CDR3 region is CSASFSGIYEQYF. Here the CDR3 DNA reads TGCAGTGCTAGTTTCTCCGGGATCTACGAGCAGTACTTC.

The V gene is TRBV20-1, the J gene TRBJ2-3; D perhaps matches TRBD2 (6 bases). Looked up from germline, CDR1 is DFQATT and CDR2 is SNEGSKA (reference sequence). Trimming pared 2 bases from V and 0 bases from J, leaving 12 bases between. CDR3 size: 15 residues. The CDR3 spells CSARLGGASTDTQYF. The CDR3 DNA reads as TGCAGTGCTAGATTAGGCGGGGCGAGCACAGATACGCAGTATTTT.

This clonotype was seen only a few times. The rearrangement joins TRBV2 to TRBJ2-5, with TRBD1 matching 7 bases. Trimming removed 6 bases from V and 4 bases from J; junction bases left unmatched: 8. Germline V lookup: CDR1 SNHLY, CDR2 FYNNEI. This CDR3 is built from 14 residues. As DNA, the CDR3 is TGTGCCAGCAGAAAGGGACAGACCATAGAGACCCAGTACTTC. This translates into CASRKGQTIETQYF.

The J gene is TRBJ2-7, the V gene TRBV29-1; D gene ambiguous. From germline, CDR1 is SQVTM and CDR2 ANQGSEA. Trimming left V 6 bases short and J 1 base short, with 10 bases between. The CDR3 length is 12 residues. The CDR3 DNA sequence: TGCAGCGTCCGGACCTTATCCTACGAGCAGTACTTC. It is translated as CSVRTLSYEQYF.

The J gene is TRBJ1-2, the V gene TRBV20-1, with 8 bases that match TRBD1. Unmatched junction bases numbered 7, after V lost 6 bases and J lost 7 bases. The CDR3 loop spans 12 amino acids. CDR1 and CDR2 (germline): DFQATT, SNEGSKA (reference sequence). The DNA for the CDR3 is TGCAGTGCCGCAGGGGGCGCGAGTGGCTACACCTTC. It specifies CSAAGGASGYTF.

This clonotype was seen a few times. The chain carries TRBV20-1 and TRBJ2-7, with 8 bases that match TRBD1. V shed 5 bases, J shed 2 bases, and the junction held 8 bases outside the gene matches. This CDR3 is built from 14 residues. Looked up from germline, CDR1 is DFQATT and CDR2 is SNEGSKA (reference sequence). Here the CDR3 reads CSAPHRGIPYEQYF. CDR3 bases: TGCAGTGCTCCCCACAGGGGGATCCCCTACGAGCAGTACTTC.

This clonotype was observed a few times. The V gene is TRBV9, the J gene TRBJ2-1, with D possibly matching TRBD1 (5 bases). The germline CDR1 and CDR2 sequences are SGDLS and YYNGEE. The V and J ends lost 0 bases and 0 bases respectively, with 10 bases between them. This CDR3 comprises 16 residues. The CDR3 here is CASSVAPGISYNEQFF. In DNA form, the CDR3 reads TGTGCCAGCAGCGTAGCTCCAGGGATCTCCTACAATGAGCAGTTCTTC.

The gene calls are TRBV9 and TRBJ2-7, with TRBD1 matching 9 bases. TRBJ2-5 matches the DNA end more closely, so the J call is doubtful. The CDR3 runs to 14 residues. Per the germline V gene, CDR1 is SGDLS and CDR2 is YYNGEE. The CDR3 coding sequence is TGTGCCAGCAGCGTAGGACAGGGGGGAGAGACCCAGTACTTC. It specifies CASSVGQGGETQYF.

The chain carries TRBV4-2 and TRBJ2-5; D gene ambiguous. The J call may be wrong; the DNA end is better matched by TRBJ2-7. CDR1 LGHNA and CDR2 YNFKEQ come from the germline V gene. The CDR3 spans 14 residues. This chain's CDR3 is CASRVDTGPYEQYF. Here the CDR3 DNA reads TGTGCCAGCCGGGTAGACACGGGTCCCTACGAGCAGTACTTC.

V gene TRBV6-2 or TRBV6-3 combines with J gene TRBJ2-1, with 13 bases fitting TRBD2. CDR1 MNHEY and CDR2 SVGEGT come from the germline V gene. Trimming removed 2 bases from V and 9 bases from J; junction bases left unmatched: 1. The CDR3 covers 14 residues. CDR3 DNA: TGTGCCAGCAGTTACCGACTAGCGGGAGGTGAGCAGTTCTTC. Translation gives CASSYRLAGGEQFF.